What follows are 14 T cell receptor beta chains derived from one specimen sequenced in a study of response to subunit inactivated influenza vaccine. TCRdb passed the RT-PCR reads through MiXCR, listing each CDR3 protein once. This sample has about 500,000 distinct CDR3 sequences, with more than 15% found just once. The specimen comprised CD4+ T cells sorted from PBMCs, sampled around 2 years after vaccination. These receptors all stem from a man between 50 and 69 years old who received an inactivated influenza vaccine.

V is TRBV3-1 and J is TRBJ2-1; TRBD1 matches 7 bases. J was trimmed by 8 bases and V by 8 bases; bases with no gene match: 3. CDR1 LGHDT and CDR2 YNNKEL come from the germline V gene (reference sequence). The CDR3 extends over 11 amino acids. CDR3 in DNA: TGTGCCAGCGGACAGGTGGATGAGCAGTTCTTC. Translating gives CASGQVDEQFF.

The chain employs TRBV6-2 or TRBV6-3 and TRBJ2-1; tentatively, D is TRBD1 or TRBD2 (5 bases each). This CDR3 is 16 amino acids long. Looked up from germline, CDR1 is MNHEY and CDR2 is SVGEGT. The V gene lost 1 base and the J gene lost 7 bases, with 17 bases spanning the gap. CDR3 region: CASSYFSRERWNEQFF. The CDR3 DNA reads TGTGCCAGCAGTTACTTTAGCAGGGAGAGGTGGAATGAGCAGTTCTTC.

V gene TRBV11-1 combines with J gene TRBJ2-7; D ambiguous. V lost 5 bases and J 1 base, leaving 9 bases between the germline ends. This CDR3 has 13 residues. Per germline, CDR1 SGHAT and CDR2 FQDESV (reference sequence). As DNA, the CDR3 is TGTGCCAGCAGCAAATTCCGGTCCTACGAGCAGTACTTC. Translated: CASSKFRSYEQYF.

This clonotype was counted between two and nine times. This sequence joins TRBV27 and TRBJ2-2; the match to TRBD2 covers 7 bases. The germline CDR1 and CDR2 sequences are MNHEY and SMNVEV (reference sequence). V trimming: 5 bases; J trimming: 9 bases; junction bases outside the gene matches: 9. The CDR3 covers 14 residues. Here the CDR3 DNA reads TGTGCCAGCAGTCCCCCGGGGGGATTACGGGAGCTGTTTTTT. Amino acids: CASSPPGGLRELFF.

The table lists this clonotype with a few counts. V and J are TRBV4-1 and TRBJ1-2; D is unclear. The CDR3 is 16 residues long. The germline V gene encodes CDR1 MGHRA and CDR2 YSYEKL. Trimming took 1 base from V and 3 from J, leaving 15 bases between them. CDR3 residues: CASSQGFREFYYGYTF. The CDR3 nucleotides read TGCGCCAGCAGCCAAGGGTTTAGGGAATTTTACTATGGCTACACCTTC.

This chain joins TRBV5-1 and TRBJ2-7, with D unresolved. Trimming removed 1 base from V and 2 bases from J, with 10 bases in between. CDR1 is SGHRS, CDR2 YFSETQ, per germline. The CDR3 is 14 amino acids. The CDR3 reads CASSLLDATYEQYF. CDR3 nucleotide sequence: TGCGCCAGCAGCTTGCTGGACGCCACCTACGAGCAGTACTTC.

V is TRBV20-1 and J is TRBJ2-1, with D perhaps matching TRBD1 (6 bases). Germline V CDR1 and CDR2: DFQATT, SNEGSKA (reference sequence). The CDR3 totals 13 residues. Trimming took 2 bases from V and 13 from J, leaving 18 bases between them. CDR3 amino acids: CSARRFAGAHQFF. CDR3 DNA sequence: TGCAGTGCTAGACGTTTCGCAGGGGCACATCAGTTCTTC.

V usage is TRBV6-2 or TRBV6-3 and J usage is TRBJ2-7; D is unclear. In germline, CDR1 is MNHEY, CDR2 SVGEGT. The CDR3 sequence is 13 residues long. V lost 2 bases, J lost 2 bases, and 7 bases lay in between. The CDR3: CASSYKVTYEQYF. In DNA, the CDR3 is TGTGCCAGCAGTTACAAAGTTACCTACGAGCAGTACTTC.

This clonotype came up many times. The CDR3: CAISRAVMRGANVLTF. DNA of the CDR3: TGTGCCATCAGTAGGGCCGTAATGCGGGGGGCCAACGTCCTGACTTTC. The genes are TRBV10-3 and TRBJ2-6, with D unclear. The V end lost 5 bases, the J end lost 4 bases, and 15 bases lay between the germline ends. There are 16 residues in the CDR3. Germline loops: CDR1 ENHRY, CDR2 SYGVKD.

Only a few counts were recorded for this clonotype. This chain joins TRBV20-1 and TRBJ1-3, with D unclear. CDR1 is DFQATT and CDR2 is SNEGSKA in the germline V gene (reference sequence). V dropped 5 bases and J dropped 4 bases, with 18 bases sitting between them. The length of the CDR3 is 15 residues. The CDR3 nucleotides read TGCAGTGCTCGAGTACCGGGCCTCACAGGAAACACCATATATTTT. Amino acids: CSARVPGLTGNTIYF.

This CDR3 reads CASGLGQDTEAFF. Written as DNA, the CDR3 is TGTGCTAGTGGTTTGGGACAGGACACTGAAGCTTTCTTT. The rearrangement joins TRBV12-5 to TRBJ1-1; maybe TRBD1 (6 bases). Germline assignment: CDR1 LGHNT and CDR2 FRNRAP. The CDR3 consists of 13 residues. V was cut by 1 base and J by 3 bases, with 6 bases left in between.

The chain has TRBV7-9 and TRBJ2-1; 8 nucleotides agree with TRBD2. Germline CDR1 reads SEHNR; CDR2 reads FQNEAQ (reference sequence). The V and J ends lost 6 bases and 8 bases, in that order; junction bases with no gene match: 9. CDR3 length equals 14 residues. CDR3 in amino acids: CASSFRSGSYEQFF. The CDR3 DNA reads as TGTGCCAGCAGTTTCAGGAGCGGGAGCTATGAGCAGTTCTTC. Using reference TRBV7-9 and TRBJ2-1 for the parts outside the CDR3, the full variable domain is DTGVSQNPRHKITKRGQNVTFRCDPISEHNRLYWYRQTLGQGPEFLTYFQNEAQLEKSRLLSDRFSAERPKGSFSTLEIQRTEQGDSAMYLCASSFRSGSYEQFFGPGTRLTVL.

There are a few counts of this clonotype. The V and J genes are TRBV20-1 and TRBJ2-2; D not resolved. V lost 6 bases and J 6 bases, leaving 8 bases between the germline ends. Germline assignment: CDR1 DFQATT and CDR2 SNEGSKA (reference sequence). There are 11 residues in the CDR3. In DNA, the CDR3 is TGCAGTGCGGACCCGGCCGGGGAGCTGTTTTTT. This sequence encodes CSADPAGELFF.

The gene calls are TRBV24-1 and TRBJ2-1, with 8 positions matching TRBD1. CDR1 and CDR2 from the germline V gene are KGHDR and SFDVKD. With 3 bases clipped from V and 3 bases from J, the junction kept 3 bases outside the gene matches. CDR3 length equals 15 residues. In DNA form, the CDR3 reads TGTGCCACCAGTGATCCACAGGGGGGCTACAATGAGCAGTTCTTC. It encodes CATSDPQGGYNEQFF.